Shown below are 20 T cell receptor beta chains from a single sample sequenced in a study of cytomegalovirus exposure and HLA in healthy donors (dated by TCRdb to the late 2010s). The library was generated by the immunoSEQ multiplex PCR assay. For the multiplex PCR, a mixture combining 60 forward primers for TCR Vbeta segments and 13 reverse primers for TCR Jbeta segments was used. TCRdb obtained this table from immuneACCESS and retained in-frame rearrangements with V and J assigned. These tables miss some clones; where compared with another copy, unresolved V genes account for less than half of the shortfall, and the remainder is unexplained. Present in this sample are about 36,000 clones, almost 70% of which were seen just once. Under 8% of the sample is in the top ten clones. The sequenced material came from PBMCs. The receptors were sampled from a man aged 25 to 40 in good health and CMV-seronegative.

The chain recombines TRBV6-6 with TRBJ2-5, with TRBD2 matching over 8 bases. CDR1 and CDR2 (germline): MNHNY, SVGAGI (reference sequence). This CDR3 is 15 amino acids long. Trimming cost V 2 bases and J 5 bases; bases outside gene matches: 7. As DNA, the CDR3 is TGTGCCAGCAGTTACGACCCAGCGGGGGTGGAGACCCAGTACTTC. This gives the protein CASSYDPAGVETQYF.

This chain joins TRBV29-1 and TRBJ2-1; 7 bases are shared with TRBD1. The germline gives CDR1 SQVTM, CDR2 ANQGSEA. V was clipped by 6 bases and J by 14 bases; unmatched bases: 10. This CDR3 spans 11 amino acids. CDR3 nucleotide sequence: TGCAGCGTCGCAATCAGGGGGTTGGAGTTCTTC. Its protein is CSVAIRGLEFF.

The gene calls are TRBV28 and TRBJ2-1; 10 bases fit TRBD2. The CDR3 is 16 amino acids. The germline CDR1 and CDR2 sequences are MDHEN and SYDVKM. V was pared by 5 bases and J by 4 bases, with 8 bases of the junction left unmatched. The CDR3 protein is CASSPPLAGVYNEQFF. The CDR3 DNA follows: TGTGCCAGCAGTCCGCCCCTAGCGGGAGTTTACAATGAGCAGTTCTTC.

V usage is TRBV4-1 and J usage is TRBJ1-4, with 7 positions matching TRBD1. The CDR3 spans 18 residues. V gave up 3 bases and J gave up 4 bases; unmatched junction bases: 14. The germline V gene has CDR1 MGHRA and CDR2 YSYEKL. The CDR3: CASSHRPLEGQNNEKLFF. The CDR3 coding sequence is TGCGCCAGCAGCCACCGCCCTTTAGAGGGACAGAATAATGAAAAACTGTTTTTT.

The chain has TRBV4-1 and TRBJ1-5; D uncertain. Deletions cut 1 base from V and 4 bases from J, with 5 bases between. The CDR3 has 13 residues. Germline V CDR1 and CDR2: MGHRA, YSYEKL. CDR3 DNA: TGCGCCAGCAGCCAAGGGCTGAATCAGCCCCAGCATTTT. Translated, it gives CASSQGLNQPQHF.

CDR3 sequence: CSVEASGNTQYF. The CDR3 coding sequence is TGCAGCGTTGAGGCTAGCGGGAACACGCAGTATTTT. V gene TRBV29-1 combines with J gene TRBJ2-3; 9 nucleotides agree with TRBD2. Losses at the gene ends were 3 bases for V and 9 bases for J; bases not matched to a gene: 4. Looked up from germline, CDR1 is SQVTM and CDR2 is ANQGSEA. There are 12 residues in the CDR3.

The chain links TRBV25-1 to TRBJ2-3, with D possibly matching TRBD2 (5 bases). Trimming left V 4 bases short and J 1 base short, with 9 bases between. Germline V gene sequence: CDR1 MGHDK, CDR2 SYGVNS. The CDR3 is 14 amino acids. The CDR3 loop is CASSGWTGTDTQYF. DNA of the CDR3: TGTGCCAGCAGTGGATGGACTGGCACAGATACGCAGTATTTT.

CDR3 sequence: CASSTHRGEKLFF. DNA of the CDR3: TGTGCCAGCAGTACCCACAGGGGTGAAAAACTGTTTTTT. This chain links TRBV2 with TRBJ1-4; TRBD1 matches at 7 bases. The germline gives CDR1 SNHLY, CDR2 FYNNEI. Trimming removed 5 bases from V and 7 bases from J; junction bases left unmatched: 4. CDR3 size: 13 residues.

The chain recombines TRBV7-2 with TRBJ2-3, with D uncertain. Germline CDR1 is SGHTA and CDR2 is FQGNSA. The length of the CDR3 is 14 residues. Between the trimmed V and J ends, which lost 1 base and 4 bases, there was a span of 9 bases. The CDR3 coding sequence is TGTGCCAGCAGCTTAGGGGCAGTAGCAGATACGCAGTATTTT. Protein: CASSLGAVADTQYF.

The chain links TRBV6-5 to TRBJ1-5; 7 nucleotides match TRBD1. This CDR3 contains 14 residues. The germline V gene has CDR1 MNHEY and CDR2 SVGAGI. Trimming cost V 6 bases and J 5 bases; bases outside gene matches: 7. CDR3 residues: CASSDRVSDQPQHF. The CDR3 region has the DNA TGTGCCAGCAGCGACAGGGTATCGGATCAGCCCCAGCATTTT.

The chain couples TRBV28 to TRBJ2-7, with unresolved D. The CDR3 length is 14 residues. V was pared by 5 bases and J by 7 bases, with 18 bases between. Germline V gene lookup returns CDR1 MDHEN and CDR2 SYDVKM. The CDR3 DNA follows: TGTGCCAGCAGTCTAACCCCCCCCTTAAATGAGCAGTACTTC. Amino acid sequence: CASSLTPPLNEQYF.

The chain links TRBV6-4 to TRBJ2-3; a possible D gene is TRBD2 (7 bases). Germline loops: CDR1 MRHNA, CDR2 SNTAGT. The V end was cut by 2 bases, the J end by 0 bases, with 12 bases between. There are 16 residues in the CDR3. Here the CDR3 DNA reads TGTGCCAGCAGTGACGCCGCGGGGGCTAGCACAGATACGCAGTATTTT. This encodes CASSDAAGASTDTQYF.

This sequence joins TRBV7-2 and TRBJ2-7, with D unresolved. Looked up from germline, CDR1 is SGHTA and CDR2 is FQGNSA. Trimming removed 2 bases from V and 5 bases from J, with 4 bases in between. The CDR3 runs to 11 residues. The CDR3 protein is CASSLINEQYF. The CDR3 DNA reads TGTGCCAGCAGCTTAATCAACGAGCAGTACTTC. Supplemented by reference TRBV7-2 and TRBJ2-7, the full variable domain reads GAGVSQSPSNKVTEKGKDVELRCDPISGHTALYWYRQSLGQGLEFLIYFQGNSAPDKSGLPSDRFSAERTGGSVSTLTIQRTQQEDSAVYLCASSLINEQYFGPGTRLTVT.

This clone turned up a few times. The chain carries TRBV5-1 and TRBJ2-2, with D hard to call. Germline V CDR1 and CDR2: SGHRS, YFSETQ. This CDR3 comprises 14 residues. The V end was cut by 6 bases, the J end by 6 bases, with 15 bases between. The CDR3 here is CASNFQSGSGELFF. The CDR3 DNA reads TGCGCCAGCAACTTCCAGTCCGGGTCCGGGGAGCTGTTTTTT.

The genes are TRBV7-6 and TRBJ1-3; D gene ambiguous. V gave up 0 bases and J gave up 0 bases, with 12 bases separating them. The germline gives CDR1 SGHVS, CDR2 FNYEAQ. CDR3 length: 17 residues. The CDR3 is CASSLANLGSSGNTIYF. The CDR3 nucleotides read TGTGCCAGCAGCTTAGCGAATCTCGGGAGCTCTGGAAACACCATATATTTT.

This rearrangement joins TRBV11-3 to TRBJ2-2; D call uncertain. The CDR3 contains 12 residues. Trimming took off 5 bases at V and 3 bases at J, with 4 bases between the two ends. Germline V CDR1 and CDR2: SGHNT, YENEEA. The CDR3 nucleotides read TGTGCCAGCAGCCTATACACCGGGGAGCTGTTTTTT. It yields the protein CASSLYTGELFF. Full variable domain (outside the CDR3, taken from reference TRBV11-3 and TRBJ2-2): EAGVVQSPRYKIIEKKQPVAFWCNPISGHNTLYWYLQNLGQGPELLIRYENEEAVDDSQLPKDRFSAERLKGVDSTLKIQPAELGDSAVYLCASSLYTGELFFGEGSRLTVL.

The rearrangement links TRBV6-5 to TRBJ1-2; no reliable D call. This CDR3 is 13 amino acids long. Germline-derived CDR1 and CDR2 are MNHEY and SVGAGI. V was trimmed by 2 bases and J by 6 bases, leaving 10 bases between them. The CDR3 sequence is CASSYGGGDGYTF. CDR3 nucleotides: TGTGCCAGCAGTTACGGTGGAGGTGATGGCTACACCTTC.

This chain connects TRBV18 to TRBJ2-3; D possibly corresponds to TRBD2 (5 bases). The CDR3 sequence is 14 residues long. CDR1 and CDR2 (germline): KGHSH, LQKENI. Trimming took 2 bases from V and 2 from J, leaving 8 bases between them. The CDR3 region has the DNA TGTGCCAGCTCACCAAGCGGAATCACAGATACGCAGTATTTT. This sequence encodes CASSPSGITDTQYF.

CDR3 coding DNA: TGTGCCAGCAGTCCAGAGCGCCAGCCCCAGCATTTT. This translates into CASSPERQPQHF. The chain uses TRBV2 and TRBJ1-5; D call uncertain. The CDR3 is 12 amino acids. Trimming stripped 5 bases from V and 7 bases from J, with 9 bases between. Germline V gene data show CDR1 as SNHLY and CDR2 as FYNNEI.

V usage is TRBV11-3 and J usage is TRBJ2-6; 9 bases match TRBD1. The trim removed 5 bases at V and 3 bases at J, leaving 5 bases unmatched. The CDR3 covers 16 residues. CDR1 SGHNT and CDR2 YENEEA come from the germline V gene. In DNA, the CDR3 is TGTGCCAGCAGCCGGGACAGGGTCTTTGGGGCCAACGTCCTGACTTTC. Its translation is CASSRDRVFGANVLTF.